This T cell receptor beta chain was sequenced for a study of post-analysis software for immune sequencing data (dated by TCRdb to between 2014 and 2016). Study-level background: Relapsing-remitting, secondary progressive and progressive-relapsing multiple sclerosis were recorded as disease courses, and subtype annotation was lacking for some patients. The multiple sclerosis patient repertoires were compared with approximately 11 previously published healthy control repertoires from donors aged 6 to 25 years. A subset of samples was prepared in parallel using single-end sample barcoding, then pooled and co-amplified after Illumina adapter ligation. Points the paper makes about the study in general: Significantly higher frequencies in patients than in controls were found for five TRBV segments, including TRBV5-6, TRBV5-1 and TRBV20-1. When samples were clustered directly using the F measure, samples prepared in the same batch co-clustered strongly, which prompted a batch-effect correction. The control group was slightly older than the multiple sclerosis patient group. Compared with controls, multiple sclerosis patients had significantly lower normalized Chao1 diversity, a finding suggesting substantial peripheral T-cell clonal expansion.

The method behind the library was PCR. The sample was run on an Illumina HiSeq 2500. To reduce PCR and sequencing biases, unique molecular identifiers were built into the TCR beta cDNA libraries. About 500,000 cDNA molecules were obtained for every 1 to 10 million input T cells, so each molecule roughly corresponded to one T cell. The patient libraries were prepared and sequenced with the same protocol used for the earlier healthy control dataset. Within a given batch, samples were prepared together, multiplexed and sequenced on the same HiSeq lane. In the original analysis: Raw barcoded reads were processed with MIGEC, discarding single-read molecular identifier groups before consensus assembly and CDR3 extraction. Clonotype tables were post-analysed with VDJtools, normalizing diversity by down-sampling all datasets to the smallest sample size. To correct batch-related cross-sample contamination, repertoire overlap clustering matched CDR3 amino acid sequences but not nucleotide sequences. TCRdb reanalyzed the raw reads on its own, using fastp at Q25 for trimming and MiXCR for clone calling, and kept in-frame beta chains. Rows with one shared CDR3 protein collapse into an entry with the most common genes and DNA. V and J calls and clone size were set by TCRdb, not the authors. A total of 750,000 to 950,000 distinct CDR3 sequences appear in this sample, under 70% of them only once. 4.6% of the sample rests with the top ten.

With regard to this clonotype: Its antigen is currently not known. Nothing much larger sits one base from this clone, and base qualities are not available.

TCR beta repertoires were profiled from peripheral blood of about a dozen young patients with multiple sclerosis to demonstrate the VDJtools post-analysis software. The patients with multiple sclerosis were children and adolescents between roughly 6 and 17 years of age. V is pared back by 4 bases and J by 5 bases, with 15 bases lying between the germline termini. Its CDR3 holds 15 amino acids, cysteine through phenylalanine. Kept here is only the CDR3 DNA, which spans 45 bases and is read in frame from base 1. CDR1 SGHVS and CDR2 FQNEAQ are derived from the germline V gene. The source of this sequence is a girl aged 10-17 years with multiple sclerosis. Source material: blood. The rearrangement joined TRBV7-8 to TRBJ2-1; tentative D gene TRBD2, with 6 bases matching. The DNA is TGTGCCAGCAGCTCGCGACTAGTTCTGGACAATGAGCAGTTCTTC. Its amino acids are CASSSRLVLDNEQFF.